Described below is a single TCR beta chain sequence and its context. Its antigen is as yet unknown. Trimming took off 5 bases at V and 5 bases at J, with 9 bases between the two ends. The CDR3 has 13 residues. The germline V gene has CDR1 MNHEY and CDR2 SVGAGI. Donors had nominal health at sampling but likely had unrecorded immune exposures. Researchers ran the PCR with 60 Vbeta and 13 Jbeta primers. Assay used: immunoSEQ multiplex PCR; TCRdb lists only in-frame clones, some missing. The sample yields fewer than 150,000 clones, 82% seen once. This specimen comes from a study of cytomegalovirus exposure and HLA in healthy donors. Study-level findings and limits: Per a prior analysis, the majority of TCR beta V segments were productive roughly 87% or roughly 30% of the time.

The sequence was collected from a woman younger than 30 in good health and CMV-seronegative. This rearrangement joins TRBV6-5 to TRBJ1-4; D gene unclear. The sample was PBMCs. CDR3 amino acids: CASSRRPNEKLFF. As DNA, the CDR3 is TGTGCCAGCAGTCGGCGGCCCAATGAAAAACTGTTTTTT.